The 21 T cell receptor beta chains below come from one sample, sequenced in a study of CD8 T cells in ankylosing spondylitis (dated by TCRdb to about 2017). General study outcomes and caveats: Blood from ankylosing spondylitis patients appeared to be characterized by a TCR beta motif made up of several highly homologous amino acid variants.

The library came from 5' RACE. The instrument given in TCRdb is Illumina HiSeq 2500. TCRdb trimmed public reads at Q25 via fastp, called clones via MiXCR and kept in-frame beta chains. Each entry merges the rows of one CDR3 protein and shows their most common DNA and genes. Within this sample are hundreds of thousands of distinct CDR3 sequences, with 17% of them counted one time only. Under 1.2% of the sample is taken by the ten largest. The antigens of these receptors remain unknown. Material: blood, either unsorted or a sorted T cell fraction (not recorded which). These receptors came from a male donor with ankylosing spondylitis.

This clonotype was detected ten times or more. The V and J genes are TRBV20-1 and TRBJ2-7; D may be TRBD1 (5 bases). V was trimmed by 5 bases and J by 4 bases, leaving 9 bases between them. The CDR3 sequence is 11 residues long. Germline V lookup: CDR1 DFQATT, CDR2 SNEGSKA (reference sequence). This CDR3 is CSAQQDYEQYF. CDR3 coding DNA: TGCAGTGCTCAACAGGATTACGAGCAGTACTTC.

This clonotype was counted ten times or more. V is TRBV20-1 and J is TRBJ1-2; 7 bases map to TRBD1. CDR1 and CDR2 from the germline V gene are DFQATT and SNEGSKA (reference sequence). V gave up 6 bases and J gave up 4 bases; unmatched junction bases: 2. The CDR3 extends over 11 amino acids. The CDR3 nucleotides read TGCAGTGCCGGGACAGTCTATGGCTACACCTTC. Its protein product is CSAGTVYGYTF.

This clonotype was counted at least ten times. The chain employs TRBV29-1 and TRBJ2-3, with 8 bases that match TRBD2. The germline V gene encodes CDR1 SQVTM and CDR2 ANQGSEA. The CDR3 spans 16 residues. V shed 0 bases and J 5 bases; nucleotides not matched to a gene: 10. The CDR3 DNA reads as TGCAGCGTTGAAGAGGGGGACGGACTAGCTGGAGATACGCAGTATTTT. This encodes CSVEEGDGLAGDTQYF.

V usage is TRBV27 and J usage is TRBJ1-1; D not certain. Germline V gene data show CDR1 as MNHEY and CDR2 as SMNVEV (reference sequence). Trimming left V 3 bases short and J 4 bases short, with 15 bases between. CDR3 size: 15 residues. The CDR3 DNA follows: TGTGCCAGCAGTTTTGGAGTCCCGCGAGTCACTGAAGCTTTCTTT. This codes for CASSFGVPRVTEAFF.

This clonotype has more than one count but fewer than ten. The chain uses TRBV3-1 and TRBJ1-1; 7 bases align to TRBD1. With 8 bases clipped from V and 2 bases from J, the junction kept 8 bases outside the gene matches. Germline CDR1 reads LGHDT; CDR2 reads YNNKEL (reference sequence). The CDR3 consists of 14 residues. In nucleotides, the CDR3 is TGTGCCAGCTGGGACAGAGGTGGTAACACTGAAGCTTTCTTT. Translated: CASWDRGGNTEAFF.

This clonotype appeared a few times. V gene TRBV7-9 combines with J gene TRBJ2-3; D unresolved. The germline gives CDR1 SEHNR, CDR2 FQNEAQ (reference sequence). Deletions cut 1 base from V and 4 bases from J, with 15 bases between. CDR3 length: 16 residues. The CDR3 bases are TGTGCCAGCAGCTTAGGAGCCAGGCAAATCGCAGATACGCAGTATTTT. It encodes CASSLGARQIADTQYF.

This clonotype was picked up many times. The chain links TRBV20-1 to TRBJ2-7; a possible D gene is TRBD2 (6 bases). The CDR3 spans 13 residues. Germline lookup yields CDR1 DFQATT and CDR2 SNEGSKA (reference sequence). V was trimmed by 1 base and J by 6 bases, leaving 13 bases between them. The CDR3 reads CSARGGDFSEQYF. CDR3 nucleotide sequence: TGCAGTGCTAGAGGGGGGGATTTCAGCGAGCAGTACTTC.

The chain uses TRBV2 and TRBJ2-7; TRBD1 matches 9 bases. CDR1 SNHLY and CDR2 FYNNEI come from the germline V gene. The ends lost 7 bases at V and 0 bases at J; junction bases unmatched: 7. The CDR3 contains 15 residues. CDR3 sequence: CASTRDRGSSYEQYF. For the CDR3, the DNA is TGTGCCAGCACCAGAGACAGGGGGAGCTCCTACGAGCAGTACTTC.

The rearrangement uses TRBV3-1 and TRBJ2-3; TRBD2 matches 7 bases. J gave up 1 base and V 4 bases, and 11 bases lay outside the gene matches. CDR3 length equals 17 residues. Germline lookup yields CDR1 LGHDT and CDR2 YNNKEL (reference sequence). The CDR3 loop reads CASSPTAGPFGTDTQYF. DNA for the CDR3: TGTGCCAGCAGCCCAACAGCGGGGCCCTTCGGCACAGATACGCAGTATTTT.

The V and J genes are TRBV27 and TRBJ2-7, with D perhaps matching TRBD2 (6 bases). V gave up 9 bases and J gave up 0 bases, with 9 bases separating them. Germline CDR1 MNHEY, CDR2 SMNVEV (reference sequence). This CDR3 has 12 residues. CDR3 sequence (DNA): TGTGCCAGGGTGACTAGCTCCTACGAGCAGTACTTC. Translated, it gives CARVTSSYEQYF.

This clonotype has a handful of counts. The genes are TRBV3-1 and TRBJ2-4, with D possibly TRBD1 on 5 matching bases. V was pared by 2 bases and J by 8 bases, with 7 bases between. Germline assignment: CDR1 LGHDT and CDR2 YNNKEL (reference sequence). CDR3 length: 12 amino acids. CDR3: CASSQQGYIQYF. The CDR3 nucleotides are TGTGCCAGCAGCCAACAGGGATACATTCAGTACTTC.

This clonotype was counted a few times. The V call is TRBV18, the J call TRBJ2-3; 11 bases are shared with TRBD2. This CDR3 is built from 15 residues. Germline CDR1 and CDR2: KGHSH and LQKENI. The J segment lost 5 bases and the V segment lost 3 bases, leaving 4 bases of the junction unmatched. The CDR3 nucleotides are TGTGCCAGCTCACCGACTAGCGGGATAGAAGATACGCAGTATTTT. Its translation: CASSPTSGIEDTQYF.

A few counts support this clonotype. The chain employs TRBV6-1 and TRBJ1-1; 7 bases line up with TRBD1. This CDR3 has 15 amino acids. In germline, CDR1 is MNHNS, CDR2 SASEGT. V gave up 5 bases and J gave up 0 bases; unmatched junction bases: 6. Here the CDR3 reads CASSQGQLMNTEAFF. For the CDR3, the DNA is TGTGCCAGCAGTCAGGGACAGCTCATGAACACTGAAGCTTTCTTT.

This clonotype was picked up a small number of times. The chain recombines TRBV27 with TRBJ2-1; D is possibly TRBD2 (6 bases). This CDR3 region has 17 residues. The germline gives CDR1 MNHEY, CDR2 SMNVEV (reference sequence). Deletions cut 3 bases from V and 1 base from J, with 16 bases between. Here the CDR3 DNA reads TGTGCCAGCAGTTTTAACCCCCCAGGGACTTCCTACAATGAGCAGTTCTTC. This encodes CASSFNPPGTSYNEQFF.

The CDR3 sequence is CATSDPTGQGGGSDTQYF. The CDR3 nucleotides are TGTGCCACCAGTGACCCTACAGGACAGGGTGGTGGTTCAGATACGCAGTATTTT. The rearrangement joins TRBV24-1 to TRBJ2-3, with 8 bases lining up with TRBD1. Germline lookup yields CDR1 KGHDR and CDR2 SFDVKD. This CDR3 comprises 18 residues. The V gene end was trimmed by 4 bases and the J gene end by 4 bases; junction bases not matched to a gene: 15.

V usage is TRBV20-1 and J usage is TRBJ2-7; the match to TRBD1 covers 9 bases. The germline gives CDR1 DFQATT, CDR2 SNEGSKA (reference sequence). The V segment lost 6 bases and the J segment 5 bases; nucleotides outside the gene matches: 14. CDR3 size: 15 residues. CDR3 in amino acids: CSATQKTGGGHEQYF. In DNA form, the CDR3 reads TGCAGTGCCACCCAGAAGACAGGGGGTGGCCACGAGCAGTACTTC.

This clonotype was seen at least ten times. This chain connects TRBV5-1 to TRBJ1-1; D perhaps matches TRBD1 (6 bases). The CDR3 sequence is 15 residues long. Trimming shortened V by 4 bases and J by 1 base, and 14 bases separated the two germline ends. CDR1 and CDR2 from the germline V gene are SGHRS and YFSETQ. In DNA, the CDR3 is TGCGCCAGCAGCCAGGAGGGGGTGGCGAACACTGAAGCTTTCTTT. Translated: CASSQEGVANTEAFF.

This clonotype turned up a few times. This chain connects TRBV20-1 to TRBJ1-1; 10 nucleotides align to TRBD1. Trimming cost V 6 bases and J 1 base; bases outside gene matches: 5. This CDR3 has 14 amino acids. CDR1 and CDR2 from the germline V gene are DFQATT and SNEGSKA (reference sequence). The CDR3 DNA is TGCAGTGCCAGGGACAGGGGACGGAACACTGAAGCTTTCTTT. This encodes CSARDRGRNTEAFF.

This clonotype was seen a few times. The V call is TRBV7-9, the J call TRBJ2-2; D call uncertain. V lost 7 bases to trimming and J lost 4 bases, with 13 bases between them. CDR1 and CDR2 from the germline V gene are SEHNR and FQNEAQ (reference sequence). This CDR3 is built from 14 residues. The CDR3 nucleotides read TGTGCCAGCACCCCTAGTTGGGGCACCGGGGAGCTGTTTTTT. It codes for CASTPSWGTGELFF.

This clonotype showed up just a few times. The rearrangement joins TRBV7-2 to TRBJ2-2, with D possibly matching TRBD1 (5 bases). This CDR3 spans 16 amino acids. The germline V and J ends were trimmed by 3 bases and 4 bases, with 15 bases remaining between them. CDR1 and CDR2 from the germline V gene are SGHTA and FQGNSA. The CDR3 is CASSFRGRESTGELFF. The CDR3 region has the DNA TGTGCCAGCAGCTTTAGGGGCAGGGAAAGCACCGGGGAGCTGTTTTTT.

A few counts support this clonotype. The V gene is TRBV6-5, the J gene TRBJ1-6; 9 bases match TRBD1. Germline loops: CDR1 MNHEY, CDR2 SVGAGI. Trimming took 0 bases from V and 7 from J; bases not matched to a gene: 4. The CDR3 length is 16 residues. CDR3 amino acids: CASSYSGTGSNSPLHF. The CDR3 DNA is TGTGCCAGCAGTTACTCGGGGACAGGGTCAAATTCACCCCTCCACTTT.